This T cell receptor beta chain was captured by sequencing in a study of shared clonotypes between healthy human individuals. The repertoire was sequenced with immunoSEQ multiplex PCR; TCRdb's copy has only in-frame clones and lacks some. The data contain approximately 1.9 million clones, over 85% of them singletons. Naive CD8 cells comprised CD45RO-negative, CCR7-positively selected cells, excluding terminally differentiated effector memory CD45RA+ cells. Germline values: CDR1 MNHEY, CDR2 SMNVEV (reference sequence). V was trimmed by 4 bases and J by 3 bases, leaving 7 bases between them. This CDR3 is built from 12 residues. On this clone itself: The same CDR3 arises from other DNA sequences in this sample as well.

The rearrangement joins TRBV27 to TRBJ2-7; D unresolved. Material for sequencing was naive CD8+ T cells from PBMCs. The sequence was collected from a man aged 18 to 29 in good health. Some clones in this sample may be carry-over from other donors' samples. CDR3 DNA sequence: TGTGCCAGCAGTTCATTAAGCTACGAGCAGTACTTC. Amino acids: CASSSLSYEQYF.